A single sample gave rise to the 26 T cell receptor beta chains below, sequenced in a study of tumor-infiltrating lymphocytes in oesophageal squamous cell carcinoma. TCRdb analysed the PCR reads with MiXCR anew, one entry per CDR3 protein. The sample includes roughly 10,000 distinct CDR3 sequences, around 58% seen only once; the top ten take roughly 29%. The sequencing sample was made of esophageal tumor tissue. The source is a female donor with esophageal squamous cell carcinoma.

This clonotype was observed a single time. The V call is TRBV7-3, the J call TRBJ2-3, with TRBD1 as a possible D gene (6 bases). V lost 8 bases to trimming and J lost 6 bases, with 15 bases between them. The CDR3 is 13 amino acids. Germline CDR1 is SGHTA and CDR2 is FQGTGA. CDR3 amino acids: CASRAGEYDTQYF. The CDR3 coding sequence is TGTGCCAGCCGCGCAGGGGAATACGATACGCAGTATTTT.

This chain uses TRBV7-3 with TRBJ2-3; 11 bases map to TRBD2. The J call may be wrong; the DNA end is better matched by TRBJ2-2. This CDR3 comprises 16 residues. CDR1 SGHTA and CDR2 FQGTGA come from the germline V gene. This chain's CDR3 is CASSLQTSGRTGELFF. DNA for the CDR3: TGTGCCAGCAGCTTACAAACTAGCGGGAGAACCGGGGAGCTGTTTTTT.

This clonotype is large in the sample. V gene TRBV5-6 combines with J gene TRBJ2-1; the D is unclear. Germline loops: CDR1 SGHDT, CDR2 YYEEEE. The CDR3 extends over 15 amino acids. Trimming cost V 0 bases and J 8 bases, with 15 bases left between them. As DNA, the CDR3 is TGTGCCAGCAGCTTGGCCTGGGTAACACGCGATGAGCAGTTCTTC. This sequence encodes CASSLAWVTRDEQFF.

This clonotype is medium-sized within its sample. V and J are TRBV5-4 and TRBJ2-1; D possibly uses TRBD1 or TRBD2 (5 bases each). CDR3 length: 16 residues. The germline V gene has CDR1 SGHNT and CDR2 YYREEE (reference sequence). V gave up 4 bases and J gave up 5 bases, with 19 bases separating them. The CDR3 coding sequence is TGTGCCAGCAGCCTTACGGGATCTTTAGGGGACAATGAGCAGTTCTTC. Its protein product is CASSLTGSLGDNEQFF.

This clonotype appeared once. The chain employs TRBV28 and TRBJ1-2, with 7 bases that match TRBD1. CDR1 and CDR2 from the germline V gene are MDHEN and SYDVKM. With V trimmed by 6 bases and J by 4 bases, 11 bases remained unmatched. The CDR3 consists of 15 residues. The CDR3 reads CASSHGGTVIYGYTF. The CDR3 DNA reads as TGTGCCAGCAGCCATGGGGGGACAGTGATCTATGGCTACACCTTC.

The chain has TRBV27 and TRBJ2-1, with D perhaps matching TRBD2 (7 bases). V lost 5 bases, J lost 4 bases, and 12 bases lay in between. The CDR3 length is 14 residues. The germline gives CDR1 MNHEY, CDR2 SMNVEV (reference sequence). The CDR3 reads CASSPKGGYNEQFF. Here the CDR3 DNA reads TGTGCCAGCAGTCCAAAGGGGGGGTACAATGAGCAGTTCTTC.

The genes are TRBV7-9 and TRBJ2-6; D is possibly TRBD2 (5 bases). Trimming stripped 0 bases from V and 4 bases from J, with 10 bases between. CDR3 length equals 16 residues. CDR1 is SEHNR and CDR2 is FQNEAQ in the germline V gene (reference sequence). CDR3 sequence reads: CASSLAPGIGANVLTF. In DNA, the CDR3 is TGTGCCAGCAGCTTAGCGCCCGGGATCGGGGCCAACGTCCTGACTTTC.

This chain's CDR3 is CASSLGVEYEQYF. CDR3 DNA: TGTGCCAGCAGCTTAGGGGTAGAGTACGAGCAGTACTTC. This rearrangement joins TRBV7-3 to TRBJ2-7, with no clear D. This CDR3 comprises 13 residues. V lost 2 bases to trimming and J lost 4 bases, with 9 bases between them. Per the germline V gene, CDR1 is SGHTA and CDR2 is FQGTGA.

V is TRBV7-3 and J is TRBJ2-6; a weak D match, TRBD1 (6 bases). The end of the DNA aligns better with TRBJ2-7, so the J call may be wrong. CDR1 and CDR2 from the germline V gene are SGHTA and FQGTGA. The CDR3 runs to 13 residues. The DNA for the CDR3 is TGTGCCAGCAGCCAAGTACAGGGTGGGGAGCAGTACTTC. It specifies CASSQVQGGEQYF.

The chain carries TRBV7-2 and TRBJ2-4, with D unresolved. Trimming took 2 bases from V and 9 from J, leaving 5 bases between them. CDR1 SGHTA and CDR2 FQGNSA come from the germline V gene. The CDR3 runs to 11 residues. The chain's CDR3 is CASSLNLIQYF. The CDR3 DNA reads as TGTGCCAGCAGCTTAAACCTCATTCAGTACTTC.

The chain recombines TRBV7-2 with TRBJ2-6, with D perhaps assigned TRBD1 or TRBD2 (5 bases each). The DNA end lines up better with TRBJ2-7; the J call may be wrong. The germline V gene encodes CDR1 SGHTA and CDR2 FQGNSA. The CDR3 has 15 residues. In nucleotides, the CDR3 is TGTGCCAGCAGCTTAAATATCGGGGCCATTTACGAGCAGTACTTC. Protein: CASSLNIGAIYEQYF.

The chain is built from TRBV27 and TRBJ2-5; possibly TRBD2 for D (5 bases). Between the trimmed V and J ends, which lost 3 bases and 7 bases, there was a span of 9 bases. This CDR3 region has 12 residues. The germline CDR1 and CDR2 sequences are MNHEY and SMNVEV (reference sequence). The CDR3: CASSFTGGTQYF. In nucleotides, the CDR3 is TGTGCCAGCAGTTTTACCGGAGGGACCCAGTACTTC.

The V and J genes are TRBV12-3 or TRBV12-4 and TRBJ1-5, with D possibly being TRBD1 (6 bases). V was pared by 6 bases and J by 3 bases, with 9 bases between. The CDR3 length is 13 residues. The CDR3 nucleotides read TGTGCCAGCAGGGGGGCTAACAATCAGCCCCAGCATTTT. Translated: CASRGANNQPQHF.

This sequence joins TRBV12-5 and TRBJ2-5; perhaps TRBD2 as D (5 bases). CDR1 is LGHNT, CDR2 FRNRAP, per germline. The CDR3 consists of 11 residues. The V end was cut by 2 bases, the J end by 13 bases, with 11 bases between. The CDR3 here is CASGLSGELYF. DNA for the CDR3: TGTGCTAGTGGTTTGTCTGGGGAGCTGTACTTC. Full variable domain (missing parts from reference TRBV12-5 and TRBJ2-5): DARVTQTPRHKVTEMGQEVTMRCQPILGHNTVFWYRQTMMQGLELLAYFRNRAPLDDSGMPKDRFSAEMPDATLATLKIQPSEPRDSAVYFCASGLSGELYFGPGTRLLVL.

The chain employs TRBV28 and TRBJ1-4; D unclear. The CDR3 runs to 13 residues. Germline CDR1 reads MDHEN; CDR2 reads SYDVKM. V lost 5 bases and J lost 4, with 8 bases in between. CDR3 bases: TGTGCCAGCAGTACGGTAATTAATGAAAAACTGTTTTTT. It yields the protein CASSTVINEKLFF.

This chain connects TRBV27 to TRBJ2-3, with D tentatively TRBD1 or TRBD2 (5 bases each). Germline loops: CDR1 MNHEY, CDR2 SMNVEV (reference sequence). Trimming removed 3 bases at V and 2 bases at J, with 15 bases between. The CDR3 has 16 residues. This CDR3 is CASSLMTGANTDTQYF. The CDR3 bases are TGTGCCAGCAGTTTGATGACCGGGGCCAACACAGATACGCAGTATTTT.

This clonotype was counted once. The chain carries TRBV7-9 and TRBJ2-3, with 8 bases aligning to TRBD2. V shed 5 bases, J shed 3 bases, and the junction held 7 bases outside the gene matches. Per germline, CDR1 SEHNR and CDR2 FQNEAQ (reference sequence). The CDR3 is 15 amino acids. CDR3 residues: CASSQAGEGTDTQYF. The DNA of the CDR3 is TGTGCCAGCAGCCAAGCGGGAGAAGGGACAGATACGCAGTATTTT.

This clonotype was found once. At one end the junction does not follow the germline gene, possibly because of a read error. The chain combines TRBV6-1 with TRBJ2-5, with 9 nucleotides matching TRBD2. This CDR3 has 17 amino acids. The germline V gene has CDR1 MNHNS and CDR2 SASEGT. The CDR3 spells CASSTRVVSGSVETQYF. The CDR3 DNA sequence: TGTGCCAGCAGTACCCGCGTCGTTAGCGGGAGCGTAGAGACCCAGTACTTT.

By frequency in the sample, this clonotype is medium-sized. This chain connects TRBV6-1 to TRBJ1-5; unclear D gene. With 0 bases removed from V and 3 bases from J, the gap between germline ends came to 6 bases. The CDR3 has 14 amino acids. The germline CDR1 and CDR2 sequences are MNHNS and SASEGT. The CDR3 DNA sequence: TGTGCCAGCAGTGAAGCCGGGAACAATCAGCCCCAGCATTTT. It translates to CASSEAGNNQPQHF.

With regard to this clonotype: A much larger clone lies a single base off, so this may be a read error. Here the CDR3 DNA reads TGTGCCAGCAGCGACCGGACTAGCGGGACAAGGAATGAGCAGTACTTC. Its protein product is CASSDRTSGTRNEQYF. The V call is TRBV7-2, the J call TRBJ2-4, with 12 bases identical to TRBD2. Per the germline V gene, CDR1 is SGHTA and CDR2 is FQGNSA. J was trimmed by 13 bases and V by 5 bases; bases with no gene match: 15. CDR3 length: 16 residues.

The CDR3 spells CASSEKLENEQFF. CDR3 nucleotide sequence: TGTGCCAGCAGTGAGAAGCTGGAGAATGAGCAGTTCTTC. This chain joins TRBV6-4 and TRBJ2-1, with D uncertain. CDR1 and CDR2 (germline): MRHNA, SNTAGT. V lost 3 bases to trimming and J lost 7 bases, with 10 bases between them. This CDR3 region has 13 residues.

This clonotype was detected a few times. This chain joins TRBV7-4 and TRBJ2-3; D remains ambiguous. The V gene's germline CDR1 is SGHVT and CDR2 SQSDAQ. V dropped 1 base and J dropped 5 bases, with 10 bases sitting between them. The CDR3 consists of 14 residues. CDR3 coding DNA: TGTGCCAGCAGCTTAGGTAGTGGGGAAGATACGCAGTATTTT. Protein: CASSLGSGEDTQYF.

This clonotype was counted only a few times. This chain connects TRBV7-6 to TRBJ2-3; TRBD2 aligns across 12 bases. Trimming at V came to 2 bases and at J to 6 bases, leaving 12 bases not matched to a gene. The length of the CDR3 is 18 residues. Germline assignment: CDR1 SGHVS and CDR2 FNYEAQ. Here the CDR3 reads CASSLTPRLAGGLDTQYF. CDR3 DNA: TGTGCCAGCAGCTTAACCCCCCGCCTAGCGGGAGGGCTTGATACGCAGTATTTT.

The chain couples TRBV7-9 to TRBJ1-4; a weak D match, TRBD1 (5 bases). Germline V lookup: CDR1 SEHNR, CDR2 FQNEAQ (reference sequence). V lost 3 bases, J lost 4 bases, and 9 bases lay in between. The CDR3 runs to 14 residues. CDR3 nucleotide sequence: TGTGCCAGCAGCTTTGACAGAATTAATGAAAAACTGTTTTTT. Translated: CASSFDRINEKLFF.

This clonotype has just a few counts. The chain carries TRBV7-3 and TRBJ2-1, with 7 bases lining up with TRBD2. Trimming cost V 1 base and J 6 bases; bases outside gene matches: 6. CDR1 and CDR2 from the germline V gene are SGHTA and FQGTGA. The CDR3 length is 15 residues. The CDR3 loop is CASSLSFSSGNEQFF. The CDR3 region has the DNA TGTGCCAGCAGCTTAAGTTTTTCTAGCGGCAATGAGCAGTTCTTC.

In DNA form, the CDR3 reads TGTGCCAGCTCACCAGCAGCTCGACCGGGGTATGAGCAGTTCTTC. Protein sequence: CASSPAARPGYEQFF. The chain has TRBV18 and TRBJ2-3; perhaps TRBD2 as D (5 bases). The DNA end favors TRBJ2-1, so the J call may be wrong. Germline-derived CDR1 and CDR2 are KGHSH and LQKENI. The CDR3 is 15 residues long.